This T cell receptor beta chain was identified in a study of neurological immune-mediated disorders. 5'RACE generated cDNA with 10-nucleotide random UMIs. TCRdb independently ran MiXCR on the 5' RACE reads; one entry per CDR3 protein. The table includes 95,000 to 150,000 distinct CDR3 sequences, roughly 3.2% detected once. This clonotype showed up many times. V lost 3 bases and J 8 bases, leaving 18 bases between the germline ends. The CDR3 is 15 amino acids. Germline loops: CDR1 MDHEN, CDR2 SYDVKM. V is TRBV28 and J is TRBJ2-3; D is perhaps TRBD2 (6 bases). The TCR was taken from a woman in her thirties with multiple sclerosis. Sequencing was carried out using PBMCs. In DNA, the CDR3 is TGTGCCAGCAGTTTGCTAACCGGGAGCCCGGGTACGCAGTATTTT. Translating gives CASSLLTGSPGTQYF. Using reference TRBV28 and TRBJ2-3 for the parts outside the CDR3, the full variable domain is DVKVTQSSRYLVKRTGEKVFLECVQDMDHENMFWYRQDPGLGLRLIYFSYDVKMKEKGDIPEGYSVSREKKERFSLILESASTNQTSMYLCASSLLTGSPGTQYFGPGTRLTVL.